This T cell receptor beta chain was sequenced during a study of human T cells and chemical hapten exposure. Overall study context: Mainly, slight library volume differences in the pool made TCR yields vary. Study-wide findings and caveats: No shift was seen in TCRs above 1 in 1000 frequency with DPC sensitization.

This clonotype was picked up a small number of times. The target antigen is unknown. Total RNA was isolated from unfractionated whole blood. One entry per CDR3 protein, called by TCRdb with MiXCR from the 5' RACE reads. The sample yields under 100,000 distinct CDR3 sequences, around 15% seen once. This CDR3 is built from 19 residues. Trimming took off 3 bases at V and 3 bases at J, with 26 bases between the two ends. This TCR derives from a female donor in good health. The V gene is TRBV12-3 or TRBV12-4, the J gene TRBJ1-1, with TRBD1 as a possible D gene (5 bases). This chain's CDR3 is CASSFGPPGAFGGDTEAFF. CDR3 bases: TGTGCCAGCAGTTTTGGGCCCCCCGGAGCCTTCGGGGGGGACACTGAAGCTTTCTTT.